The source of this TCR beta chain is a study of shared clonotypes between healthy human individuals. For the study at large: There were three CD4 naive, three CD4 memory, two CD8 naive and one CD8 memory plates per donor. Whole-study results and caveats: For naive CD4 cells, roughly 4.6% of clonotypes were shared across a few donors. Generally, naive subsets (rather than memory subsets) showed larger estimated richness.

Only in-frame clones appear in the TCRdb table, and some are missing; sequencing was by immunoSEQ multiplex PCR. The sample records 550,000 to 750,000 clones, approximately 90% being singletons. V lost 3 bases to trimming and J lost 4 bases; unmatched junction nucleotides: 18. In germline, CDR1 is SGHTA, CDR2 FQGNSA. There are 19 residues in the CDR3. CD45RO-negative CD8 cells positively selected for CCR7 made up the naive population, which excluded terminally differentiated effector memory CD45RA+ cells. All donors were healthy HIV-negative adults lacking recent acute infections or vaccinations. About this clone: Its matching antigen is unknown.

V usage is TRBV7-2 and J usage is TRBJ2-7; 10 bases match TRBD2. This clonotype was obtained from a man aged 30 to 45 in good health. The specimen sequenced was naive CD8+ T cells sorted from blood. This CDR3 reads CASSFRPSGSSDPNYEQYF. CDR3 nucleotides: TGTGCCAGCAGCTTCCGTCCTAGCGGGAGTAGTGATCCAAATTACGAGCAGTACTTC.